Listed here are 27 T cell receptor beta chains from one sample, sequenced in a study of blood T cell repertoires in COVID-19. Assay used: immunoSEQ multiplex PCR; TCRdb lists only in-frame clones, some missing. This sample has approximately 490,000 clones, with 87% found just once. The specimen sequenced was PBMCs or T cells enriched from blood (not recorded which). The receptors were sampled from a woman between 18 and 30 years old who had recovered from COVID-19.

This clone has only a few counts. The chain joins TRBV27 to TRBJ1-2, with 8 nucleotides matching TRBD1. V lost 5 bases and J lost 3; bases outside the gene matches: 8. Germline V lookup: CDR1 MNHEY, CDR2 SMNVEV (reference sequence). This CDR3 has 15 amino acids. The CDR3 coding sequence is TGTGCCAGCAGTCCCAGGACAGGGAGTGACTATGGCTACACCTTC. It is translated as CASSPRTGSDYGYTF.

This chain joins TRBV30 and TRBJ1-5, with 12 bases identical to TRBD1. The V and J ends lost 2 bases and 0 bases, in that order; junction bases with no gene match: 8. Germline V gene lookup returns CDR1 GTSNPN and CDR2 SVGIG (reference sequence). The CDR3 loop spans 18 amino acids. The CDR3 loop is CAWSQGTGGWYSNQPQHF. DNA for the CDR3: TGTGCCTGGAGTCAGGGGACAGGGGGCTGGTATAGCAATCAGCCCCAGCATTTT.

The chain has TRBV5-1 and TRBJ2-5; 8 bases match TRBD2. Germline CDR1 and CDR2: SGHRS and YFSETQ. Trimming took 7 bases from V and 4 from J; bases not matched to a gene: 3. CDR3 length equals 12 residues. The CDR3 region is CASLREGETQYF. The DNA of the CDR3 is TGCGCCAGCCTACGGGAGGGAGAGACCCAGTACTTC.

This chain joins TRBV19 and TRBJ2-1; a possible D gene is TRBD1 (5 bases). V lost 5 bases and J lost 0, with 20 bases in between. Germline V gene data show CDR1 as LNHDA and CDR2 as SQIVND (reference sequence). There are 18 residues in the CDR3. CDR3 in amino acids: CASSSQSPDSRSYNEQFF. DNA for the CDR3: TGTGCCAGTAGTTCCCAATCACCTGACAGCCGCTCCTACAATGAGCAGTTCTTC.

This chain uses TRBV19 with TRBJ1-5, with 7 bases lining up with TRBD1. The CDR3 is 14 amino acids. V lost 9 bases, J lost 4 bases, and 9 bases stayed unmatched. Looked up from germline, CDR1 is LNHDA and CDR2 is SQIVND (reference sequence). CDR3 loop: CASRYRGGNQPQHF. Written as DNA, the CDR3 is TGTGCCAGCAGGTACAGGGGAGGAAATCAGCCCCAGCATTTT.

The sample holds one count of this clone. The chain is built from TRBV30 and TRBJ2-3, with D perhaps matching TRBD2 (6 bases). The CDR3 spans 14 residues. Germline CDR1 reads GTSNPN; CDR2 reads SVGIG (reference sequence). The V and J ends lost 6 bases and 1 base respectively, with 14 bases between them. The CDR3 region has the DNA TGTGCCTGTCCCGGGGCGGGACGCACAGATACGCAGTATTTT. Its protein is CACPGAGRTDTQYF.

The rearrangement uses TRBV15 and TRBJ2-7, with TRBD1 as a possible D gene (6 bases). The CDR3 is made up of 12 amino acids. Deletions cut 4 bases from V and 5 bases from J, with 9 bases between. CDR1 is LNHNV, CDR2 YYDKDF, per germline (reference sequence). The chain's CDR3 is CATSTQGDEQYF. For the CDR3, the DNA is TGTGCCACCAGCACACAGGGAGACGAGCAGTACTTC. Based on the CDR3 plus reference TRBV15 and TRBJ2-7, the full variable domain is DAMVIQNPRYQVTQFGKPVTLSCSQTLNHNVMYWYQQKSSQAPKLLFHYYDKDFNNEADTPDNFQSRRPNTSFCFLDIRSPGLGDTAMYLCATSTQGDEQYFGPGTRLTVT.

CDR3 loop: CASSLSCPHLREQYF. Here the CDR3 DNA reads TGTGCCAGCAGCTTAAGCTGTCCCCATCTGAGAGAGCAGTACTTC. The chain has TRBV7-4 and TRBJ2-7; no firm D call. Trimming removed 2 bases at V and 7 bases at J, with 18 bases between. Germline CDR1 reads SGHVT; CDR2 reads SQSDAQ. This CDR3 is built from 15 residues.

V and J are TRBV6-7 and TRBJ1-5; possibly TRBD1 for D (6 bases). TRBV6-7 is reported as an ORF; its role is uncertain. With 5 bases removed from V and 0 bases from J, the gap between germline ends came to 17 bases. The CDR3 totals 17 residues. In DNA, the CDR3 is TGTGCCAGCAGTCCACCACAGGGCAGGATTAGCAATCAGCCCCAGCATTTT. Amino acid sequence: CASSPPQGRISNQPQHF.

This clone was observed a single time. The chain combines TRBV6-4 with TRBJ2-7; D call uncertain. Trimming cost V 9 bases and J 3 bases, with 15 bases left between them. Germline values: CDR1 MRHNA, CDR2 SNTAGT. This CDR3 region has 13 residues. The CDR3 bases are TGTGCCAGTATCCCCAGTTGGCTCTACGAGCAGTACTTC. As protein: CASIPSWLYEQYF.

The chain carries TRBV28 and TRBJ2-5; 7 bases are a match to TRBD2. V lost 5 bases, J lost 5 bases, and 8 bases stayed unmatched. The germline V gene encodes CDR1 MDHEN and CDR2 SYDVKM. The CDR3 contains 14 residues. For the CDR3, the DNA is TGTGCCAGCAGTATAAACGTCGGGAGGGAGACCCAGTACTTC. Translating gives CASSINVGRETQYF.

The V and J genes are TRBV30 and TRBJ2-2; maybe TRBD2 (6 bases). Germline CDR1 is GTSNPN and CDR2 is SVGIG (reference sequence). V shed 3 bases and J shed 6 bases, with 20 bases lying between them. CDR3 length: 16 residues. The CDR3 bases are TGTGCCTGGAGCCGGCGGGAAGAGGGATGGGCCGGGGAGCTGTTTTTT. Translated, it gives CAWSRREEGWAGELFF.

J is TRBJ2-4 and V is TRBV2, with D unresolved. This CDR3 region has 13 residues. Germline V CDR1 and CDR2: SNHLY, FYNNEI. The V gene lost 5 bases and the J gene lost 5 bases, with 10 bases spanning the gap. The CDR3, as DNA: TGTGCCAGCAGTCTCACCTCAGAAAACATTCAGTACTTC. This gives the protein CASSLTSENIQYF. The full variable domain, completed using reference TRBV2 and TRBJ2-4, is EPEVTQTPSHQVTQMGQEVILRCVPISNHLYFYWYRQILGQKVEFLVSFYNNEISEKSEIFDDQFSVERPDGSNFTLKIRSTKLEDSAMYFCASSLTSENIQYFGAGTRLSVL.

The CDR3 nucleotides read TGTGCCAGCAGCTTAGAAAGTAGAAATGAAAAACTGTTTTTT. Translated, it gives CASSLESRNEKLFF. The rearrangement links TRBV7-8 to TRBJ1-4; D remains unclear. CDR1 and CDR2 (germline): SGHVS, FQNEAQ. V was trimmed by 1 base and J by 5 bases, leaving 8 bases between them. The CDR3 totals 14 residues.

This rearrangement joins TRBV6-2 or TRBV6-3 to TRBJ1-1; D perhaps matches TRBD1 (5 bases). The V end lost 0 bases, the J end lost 5 bases, and 10 bases lay between the germline ends. This CDR3 is built from 14 residues. Per the germline V gene, CDR1 is MNHEY and CDR2 is SVGEGT. DNA for the CDR3: TGTGCCAGCAGTTACTCCCCGACAGAGACTGAAGCTTTCTTT. Its protein product is CASSYSPTETEAFF.

The rearrangement links TRBV24-1 to TRBJ2-1; D not resolved. CDR3 length: 12 residues. Deletions cut 4 bases from V and 5 bases from J, with 5 bases between. Germline V CDR1 and CDR2: KGHDR, SFDVKD. CDR3 coding DNA: TGTGCCACCAGTGACCAGGACAATGAGCAGTTCTTC. As protein: CATSDQDNEQFF.

The CDR3 reads CASSLNRGGYGYTF. Here the CDR3 DNA reads TGTGCCAGCAGTTTAAACAGGGGTGGTTATGGCTACACCTTC. This sequence joins TRBV27 and TRBJ1-2; 7 bases align to TRBD1. The germline CDR1 and CDR2 sequences are MNHEY and SMNVEV (reference sequence). V lost 2 bases and J lost 5; bases outside the gene matches: 5. The CDR3 runs 14 residues.

The gene calls are TRBV2 and TRBJ2-2; D is possibly TRBD1 (5 bases). This CDR3 contains 15 residues. Germline V gene sequence: CDR1 SNHLY, CDR2 FYNNEI. V shed 5 bases and J shed 1 base, with 11 bases lying between them. CDR3 sequence (DNA): TGTGCCAGCAGTCGCCGGACACAGAACACCGGGGAGCTGTTTTTT. Translating gives CASSRRTQNTGELFF.

This clone was seen once. V and J are TRBV2 and TRBJ2-3; 7 nucleotides agree with TRBD1. Germline trimming cut 6 bases from V and 6 bases from J; bases unmatched to any gene: 6. The CDR3 runs to 13 residues. CDR1 and CDR2 from the germline V gene are SNHLY and FYNNEI. DNA for the CDR3: TGTGCCAGCAGCTTGACAGGGATGGATACGCAGTATTTT. Protein sequence: CASSLTGMDTQYF.

The genes are TRBV2 and TRBJ2-2; TRBD2 aligns across 12 bases. The germline V gene encodes CDR1 SNHLY and CDR2 FYNNEI. V was clipped by 5 bases and J by 6 bases; unmatched bases: 7. CDR3 length equals 16 residues. DNA for the CDR3: TGTGCCAGCAGTTACCTAGCGGGGGGGCCCTCCGGGGAGCTGTTTTTT. It is translated as CASSYLAGGPSGELFF.

The rearrangement joins TRBV5-1 to TRBJ2-1, with 7 bases identical to TRBD1. The V gene end was trimmed by 4 bases and the J gene end by 5 bases; junction bases not matched to a gene: 9. The length of the CDR3 is 15 residues. The germline gives CDR1 SGHRS, CDR2 YFSETQ. The CDR3 nucleotides are TGCGCCAGCAGCCTCCGAGGGGGCCGAGACAATGAGCAGTTCTTC. It specifies CASSLRGGRDNEQFF. The full variable domain, completed using reference TRBV5-1 and TRBJ2-1, is KAGVTQTPRYLIKTRGQQVTLSCSPISGHRSVSWYQQTPGQGLQFLFEYFSETQRNKGNFPGRFSGRQFSNSRSEMNVSTLELGDSALYLCASSLRGGRDNEQFFGPGTRLTVL.

The gene calls are TRBV7-9 and TRBJ1-3, with D possibly matching TRBD1 (6 bases). Germline lookup yields CDR1 SEHNR and CDR2 FQNEAQ (reference sequence). CDR3 size: 12 residues. Between the trimmed V and J ends, which lost 6 bases and 4 bases, there was a span of 7 bases. The CDR3 sequence is CASSQGGNTIYF. Written as DNA, the CDR3 is TGTGCCAGCAGTCAGGGGGGAAACACCATATATTTT.

The chain couples TRBV6-5 to TRBJ2-7; maybe TRBD1 (5 bases). Per the germline V gene, CDR1 is MNHEY and CDR2 is SVGAGI. V was pared by 6 bases and J by 2 bases, with 14 bases between. This CDR3 spans 14 amino acids. CDR3 sequence (DNA): TGTGCCAGCAGACCAACAGGTGTCACCTACGAGCAGTACTTC. Encoded protein: CASRPTGVTYEQYF.

This chain connects TRBV7-8 to TRBJ1-6; D uncertain. V shed 5 bases and J shed 7 bases, with 9 bases lying between them. Germline lookup yields CDR1 SGHVS and CDR2 FQNEAQ. CDR3 length: 13 residues. The CDR3 DNA is TGTGCCAGCAGCCCCCACTTGAATTCACCCCTCCACTTT. Translation gives CASSPHLNSPLHF.

This clone was recorded once. The chain couples TRBV3-1 (or the pseudogene TRBV3-2) to TRBJ2-3, with TRBD2 matching over 12 bases. The CDR3 has 20 residues. After removal of 0 bases from V and 7 bases from J, the junction contained 17 bases not matched to a gene. CDR1 and CDR2 from the germline V gene are LGHDT and YNNKEL (reference sequence). DNA for the CDR3: TGTGCCAGCAGCCAAGACCCGCTAGCGGGGGGGCTGAATAAGCTAAATACGCAGTATTTT. Protein sequence: CASSQDPLAGGLNKLNTQYF.

The sample holds one count of this clone. The chain employs TRBV30 and TRBJ2-6; 10 bases match TRBD1. Looked up from germline, CDR1 is GTSNPN and CDR2 is SVGIG (reference sequence). The CDR3 extends over 17 amino acids. V gave up 5 bases and J gave up 0 bases; unmatched junction bases: 7. CDR3 sequence: CAWGLRQGASGANVLTF. Written as DNA, the CDR3 is TGTGCCTGGGGTTTGAGACAGGGGGCCTCTGGGGCCAACGTCCTGACTTTC.

This clone showed up just a few times. This chain links TRBV5-6 with TRBJ2-1; 11 bases are shared with TRBD2. Looked up from germline, CDR1 is SGHDT and CDR2 is YYEEEE. With V trimmed by 4 bases and J by 12 bases, 9 bases remained unmatched. This CDR3 is built from 14 residues. CDR3 sequence (DNA): TGTGCCAGCAGCCATAGCGGGGGGGAGGTGCTGCAGTTCTTC. It specifies CASSHSGGEVLQFF.